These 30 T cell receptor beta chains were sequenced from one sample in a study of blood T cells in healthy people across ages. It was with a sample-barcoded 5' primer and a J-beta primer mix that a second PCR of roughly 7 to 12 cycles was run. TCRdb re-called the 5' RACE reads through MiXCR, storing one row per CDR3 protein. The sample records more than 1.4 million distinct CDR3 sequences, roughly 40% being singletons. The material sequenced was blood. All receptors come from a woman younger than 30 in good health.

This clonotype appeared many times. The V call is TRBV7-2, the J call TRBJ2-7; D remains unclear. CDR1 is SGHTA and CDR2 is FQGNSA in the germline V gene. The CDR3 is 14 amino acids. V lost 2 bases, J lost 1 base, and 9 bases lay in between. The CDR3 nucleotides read TGTGCCAGCAGCTTACCAGTCAGTTCCTACGAGCAGTACTTC. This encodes CASSLPVSSYEQYF.

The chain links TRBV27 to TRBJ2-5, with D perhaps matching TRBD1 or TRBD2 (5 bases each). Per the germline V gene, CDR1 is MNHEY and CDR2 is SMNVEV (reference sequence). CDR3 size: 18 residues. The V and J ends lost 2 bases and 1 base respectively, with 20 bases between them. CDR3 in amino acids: CASSLRGRIGASQETQYF. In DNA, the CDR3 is TGTGCCAGCAGTTTACGGGGTCGCATTGGGGCTAGCCAAGAGACCCAGTACTTC.

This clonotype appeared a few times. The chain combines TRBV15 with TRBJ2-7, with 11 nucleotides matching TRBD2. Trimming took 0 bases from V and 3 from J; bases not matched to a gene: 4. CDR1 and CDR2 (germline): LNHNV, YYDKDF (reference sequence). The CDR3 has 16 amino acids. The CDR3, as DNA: TGTGCCACCAGCAGAGATCTAGCGGGAGGATTCTACGAGCAGTACTTC. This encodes CATSRDLAGGFYEQYF.

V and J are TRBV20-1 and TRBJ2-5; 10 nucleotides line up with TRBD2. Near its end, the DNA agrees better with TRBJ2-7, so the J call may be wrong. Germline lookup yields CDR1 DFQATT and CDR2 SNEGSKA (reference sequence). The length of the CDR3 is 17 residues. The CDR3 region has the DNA TGCAGTGCTAGGATCGCGGGCAGCGGGAGGGCCATGGACGAGCAGTACTTC. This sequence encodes CSARIAGSGRAMDEQYF.

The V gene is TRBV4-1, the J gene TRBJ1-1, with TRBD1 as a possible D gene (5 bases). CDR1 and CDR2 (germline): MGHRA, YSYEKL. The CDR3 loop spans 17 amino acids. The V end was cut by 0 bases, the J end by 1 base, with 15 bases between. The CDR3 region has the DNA TGCGCCAGCAGCCAAGATCTGGGACGCCGGGGGAACACTGAAGCTTTCTTT. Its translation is CASSQDLGRRGNTEAFF.

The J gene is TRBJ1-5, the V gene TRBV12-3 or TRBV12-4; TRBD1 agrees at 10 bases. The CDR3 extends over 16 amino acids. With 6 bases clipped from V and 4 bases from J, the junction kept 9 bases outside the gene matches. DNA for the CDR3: TGTGCCAGCAGCAGCTCGGACAGGGGGGGGAATCAGCCCCAGCATTTT. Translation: CASSSSDRGGNQPQHF.

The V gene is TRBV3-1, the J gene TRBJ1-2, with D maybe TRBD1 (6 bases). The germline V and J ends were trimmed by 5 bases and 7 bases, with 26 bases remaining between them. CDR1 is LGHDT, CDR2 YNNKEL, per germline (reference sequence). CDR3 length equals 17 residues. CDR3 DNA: TGTGCCAGCAGCGCCAGGGGAGTACAGAGCCGTCATACTGGCTACACCTTC. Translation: CASSARGVQSRHTGYTF.

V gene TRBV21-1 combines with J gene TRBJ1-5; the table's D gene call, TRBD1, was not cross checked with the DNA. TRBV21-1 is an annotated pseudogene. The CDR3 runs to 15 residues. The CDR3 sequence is CASSRRDRGNQPQHF. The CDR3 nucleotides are TGTGCCAGCAGCCGCCGGGACAGGGGAAATCAGCCCCAGCATTTT.

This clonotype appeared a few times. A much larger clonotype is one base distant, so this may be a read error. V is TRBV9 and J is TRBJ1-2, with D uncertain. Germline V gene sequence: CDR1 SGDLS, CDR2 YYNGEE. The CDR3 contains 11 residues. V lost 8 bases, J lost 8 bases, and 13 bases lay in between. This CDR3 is CARERTGGYTF. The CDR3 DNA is TGTGCCAGGGAGAGAACGGGGGGCTACACCTTC.

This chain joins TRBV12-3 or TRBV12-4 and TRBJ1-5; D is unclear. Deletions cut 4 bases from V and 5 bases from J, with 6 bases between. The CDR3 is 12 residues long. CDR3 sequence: CASSSQYQPQHF. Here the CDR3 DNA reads TGTGCCAGCAGTTCCCAATATCAGCCCCAGCATTTT.

The CDR3 bases are TGTGCCAGCAGCTCCAGGGAGCGGTCCCACGAGCAGTACTTC. Protein: CASSSRERSHEQYF. The chain uses TRBV7-2 and TRBJ2-7, with D possibly called TRBD1 or TRBD2 (5 bases each). Germline V CDR1 and CDR2: SGHTA, FQGNSA. Trimming stripped 4 bases from V and 5 bases from J, with 15 bases between. CDR3 size: 14 residues.

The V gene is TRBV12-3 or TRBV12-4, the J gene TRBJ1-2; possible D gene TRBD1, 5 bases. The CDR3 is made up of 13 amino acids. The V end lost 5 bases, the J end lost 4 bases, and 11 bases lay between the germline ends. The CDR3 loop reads CASSGGILYGYTF. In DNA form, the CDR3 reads TGTGCCAGCAGTGGGGGAATCCTCTATGGCTACACCTTC.

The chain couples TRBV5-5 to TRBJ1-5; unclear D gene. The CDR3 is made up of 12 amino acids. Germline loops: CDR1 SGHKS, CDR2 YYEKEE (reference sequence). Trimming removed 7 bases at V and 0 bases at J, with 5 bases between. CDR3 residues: CASGYSNQPQHF. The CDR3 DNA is TGTGCCAGCGGGTATAGCAATCAGCCCCAGCATTTT.

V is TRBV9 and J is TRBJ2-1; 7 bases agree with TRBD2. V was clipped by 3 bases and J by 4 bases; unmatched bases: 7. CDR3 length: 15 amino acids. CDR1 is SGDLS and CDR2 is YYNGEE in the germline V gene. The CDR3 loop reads CASSAPAGPYNEQFF. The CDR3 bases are TGTGCCAGCAGCGCCCCAGCGGGACCTTACAATGAGCAGTTCTTC.

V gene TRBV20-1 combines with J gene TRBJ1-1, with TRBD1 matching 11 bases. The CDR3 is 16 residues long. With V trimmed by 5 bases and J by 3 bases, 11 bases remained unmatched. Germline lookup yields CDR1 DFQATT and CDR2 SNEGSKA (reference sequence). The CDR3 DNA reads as TGCAGTGCTGTCGGATTCGGACAGGGGGCTGACACTGAAGCTTTCTTT. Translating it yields CSAVGFGQGADTEAFF.

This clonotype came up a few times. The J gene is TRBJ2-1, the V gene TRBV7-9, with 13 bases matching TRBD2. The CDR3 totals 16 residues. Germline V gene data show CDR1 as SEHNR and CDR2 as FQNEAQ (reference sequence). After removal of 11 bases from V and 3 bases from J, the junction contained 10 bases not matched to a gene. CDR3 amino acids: CAATPGTSGNYNEQFF. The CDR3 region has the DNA TGTGCCGCCACCCCTGGGACTAGCGGGAACTACAATGAGCAGTTCTTC. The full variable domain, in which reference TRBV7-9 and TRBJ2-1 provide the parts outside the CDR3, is DTGVSQNPRHKITKRGQNVTFRCDPISEHNRLYWYRQTLGQGPEFLTYFQNEAQLEKSRLLSDRFSAERPKGSFSTLEIQRTEQGDSAMYLCAATPGTSGNYNEQFFGPGTRLTVL.

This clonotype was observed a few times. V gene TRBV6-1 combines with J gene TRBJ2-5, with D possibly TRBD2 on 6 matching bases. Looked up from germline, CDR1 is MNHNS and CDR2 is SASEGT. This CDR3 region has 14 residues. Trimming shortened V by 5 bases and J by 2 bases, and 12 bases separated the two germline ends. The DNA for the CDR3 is TGTGCCAGCAGTTTTAGCGGAAGTCAAGAGACCCAGTACTTC. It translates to CASSFSGSQETQYF.

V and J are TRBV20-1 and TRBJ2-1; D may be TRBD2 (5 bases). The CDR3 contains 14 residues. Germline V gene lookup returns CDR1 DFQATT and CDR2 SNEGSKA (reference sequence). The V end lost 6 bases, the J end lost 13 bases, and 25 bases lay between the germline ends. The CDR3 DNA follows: TGCAGTGCCTCGGACTTCCCGGGGTCAGAGACCCAGTTCTTC. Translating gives CSASDFPGSETQFF.

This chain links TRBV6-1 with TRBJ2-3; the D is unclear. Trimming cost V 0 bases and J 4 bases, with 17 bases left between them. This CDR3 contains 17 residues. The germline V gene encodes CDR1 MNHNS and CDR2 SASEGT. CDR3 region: CASSEASSTLRADTQYF. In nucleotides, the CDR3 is TGTGCCAGCAGTGAAGCGTCTTCGACCCTAAGGGCAGATACGCAGTATTTT.

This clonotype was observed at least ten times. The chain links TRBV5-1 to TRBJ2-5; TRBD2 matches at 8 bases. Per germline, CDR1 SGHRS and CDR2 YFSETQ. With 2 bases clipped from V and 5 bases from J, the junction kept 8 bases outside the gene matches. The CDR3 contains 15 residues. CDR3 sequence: CASSFTLAGGETQYF. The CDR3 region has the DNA TGCGCCAGCAGCTTTACCCTAGCGGGTGGGGAGACCCAGTACTTC.

This chain's CDR3 is CASSTPSGDPTYEQYF. The CDR3 bases are TGTGCCAGTAGTACCCCCTCCGGGGACCCTACCTACGAGCAGTACTTC. V gene TRBV19 combines with J gene TRBJ2-7; D possibly uses TRBD1 or TRBD2 (5 bases each). In germline, CDR1 is LNHDA, CDR2 SQIVND (reference sequence). V dropped 4 bases and J dropped 2 bases, with 18 bases sitting between them. The length of the CDR3 is 16 residues.

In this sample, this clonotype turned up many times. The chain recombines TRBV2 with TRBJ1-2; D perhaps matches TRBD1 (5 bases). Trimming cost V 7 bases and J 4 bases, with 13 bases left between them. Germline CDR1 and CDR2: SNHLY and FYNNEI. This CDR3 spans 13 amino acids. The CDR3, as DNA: TGTGCCAGCATCGGGCAGGGTGGCTATGGCTACACCTTC. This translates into CASIGQGGYGYTF. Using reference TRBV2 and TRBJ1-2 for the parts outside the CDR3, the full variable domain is EPEVTQTPSHQVTQMGQEVILRCVPISNHLYFYWYRQILGQKVEFLVSFYNNEISEKSEIFDDQFSVERPDGSNFTLKIRSTKLEDSAMYFCASIGQGGYGYTFGSGTRLTVV.

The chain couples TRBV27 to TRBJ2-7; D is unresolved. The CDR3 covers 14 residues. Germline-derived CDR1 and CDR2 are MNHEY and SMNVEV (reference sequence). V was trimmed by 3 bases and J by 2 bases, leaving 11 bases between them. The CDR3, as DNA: TGTGCCAGCAGTTTGAAGGACGGACCCTACGAGCAGTACTTC. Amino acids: CASSLKDGPYEQYF.

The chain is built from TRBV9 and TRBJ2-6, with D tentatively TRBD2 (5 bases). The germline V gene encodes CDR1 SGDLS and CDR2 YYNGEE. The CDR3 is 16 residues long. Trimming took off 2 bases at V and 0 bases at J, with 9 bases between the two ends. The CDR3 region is CASSVPGSSGANVLTF. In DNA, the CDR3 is TGTGCCAGCAGCGTTCCGGGGAGCTCTGGGGCCAACGTCCTGACTTTC.

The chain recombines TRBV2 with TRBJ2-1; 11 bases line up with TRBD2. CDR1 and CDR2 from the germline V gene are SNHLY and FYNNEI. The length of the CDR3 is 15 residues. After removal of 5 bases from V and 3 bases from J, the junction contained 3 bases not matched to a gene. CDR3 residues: CASSTSGGNYNEQFF. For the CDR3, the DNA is TGTGCCAGCAGTACTAGCGGGGGAAACTACAATGAGCAGTTCTTC.

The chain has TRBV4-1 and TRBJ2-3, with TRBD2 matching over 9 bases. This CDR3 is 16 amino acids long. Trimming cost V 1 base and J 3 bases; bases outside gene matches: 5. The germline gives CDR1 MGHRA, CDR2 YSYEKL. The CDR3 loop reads CASSQGPSGKTDTQYF. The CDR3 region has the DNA TGCGCCAGCAGCCAAGGTCCTAGCGGGAAGACAGATACGCAGTATTTT.

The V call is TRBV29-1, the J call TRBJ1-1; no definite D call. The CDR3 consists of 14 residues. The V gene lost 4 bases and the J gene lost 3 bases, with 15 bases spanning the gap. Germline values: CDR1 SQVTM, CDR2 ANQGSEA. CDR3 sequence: CSVVRMSIDTEAFF. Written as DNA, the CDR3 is TGCAGCGTTGTCCGCATGTCCATTGACACTGAAGCTTTCTTT.

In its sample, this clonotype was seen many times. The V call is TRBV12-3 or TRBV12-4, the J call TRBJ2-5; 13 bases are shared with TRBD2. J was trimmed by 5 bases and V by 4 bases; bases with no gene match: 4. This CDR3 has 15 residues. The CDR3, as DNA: TGTGCCAGCAGTTGGACTAGCGGGGGAGTTGAGACCCAGTACTTC. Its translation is CASSWTSGGVETQYF.

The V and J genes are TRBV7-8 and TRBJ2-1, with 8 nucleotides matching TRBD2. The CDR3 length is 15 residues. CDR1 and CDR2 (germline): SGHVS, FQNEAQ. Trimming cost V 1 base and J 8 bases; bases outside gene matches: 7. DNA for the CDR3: TGTGCCAGCAGCTTAGAGATGACTAGCGTCGATGAGCAGTTCTTC. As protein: CASSLEMTSVDEQFF.

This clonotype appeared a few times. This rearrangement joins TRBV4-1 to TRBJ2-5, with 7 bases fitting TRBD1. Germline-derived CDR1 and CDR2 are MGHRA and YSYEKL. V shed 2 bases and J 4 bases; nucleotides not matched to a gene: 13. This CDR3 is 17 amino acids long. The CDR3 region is CASSQSLTGTGGETQYF. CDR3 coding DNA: TGCGCCAGCAGCCAATCTTTGACAGGGACGGGCGGAGAGACCCAGTACTTC.